This record concerns one T cell receptor (beta chain) sequence. The antigen is undetermined. UMIs were added to TCR cDNA along with a universal primer site when it was made by 5'RACE template switching. Each CDR3 protein is one row after TCRdb ran MiXCR on the 5' RACE reads. The profile shows roughly 340,000 distinct CDR3 sequences, approximately 9% of them singletons. The sample originates from a study of T cells after yellow fever vaccination. Study overall: Libraries from low-cell-number fractions were prepared with the SMART-Seq v4 Ultra Low Input RNA kit. Broader study findings: Clonotype sharing between CD4 and CD8 compartments was small. Though weaker, the secondary response peaked faster, on day 5 versus 15.

The V gene's germline CDR1 is SGHNT and CDR2 YYREEE (reference sequence). V was shortened by 2 bases and J by 0 bases, with 13 bases between the two germline ends. This CDR3 has 16 residues. This receptor was identified in a man in his late teens or twenties who received the YFV17D yellow fever vaccine. The V call is TRBV5-4, the J call TRBJ2-3, with D possibly matching TRBD1 (5 bases). This material consisted of PBMCs, taken on the day of the first yellow fever vaccination. For the CDR3, the DNA is TGTGCCAGCAGCTTAAGCAGGGTGAGGAGCACAGATACGCAGTATTTT. It encodes CASSLSRVRSTDTQYF. The full variable domain, completed using reference TRBV5-4 and TRBJ2-3, is ETGVTQSPTHLIKTRGQQVTLRCSSQSGHNTVSWYQQALGQGPQFIFQYYREEENGRGNFPPRFSGLQFPNYSSELNVNALELDDSALYLCASSLSRVRSTDTQYFGPGTRLTVL.